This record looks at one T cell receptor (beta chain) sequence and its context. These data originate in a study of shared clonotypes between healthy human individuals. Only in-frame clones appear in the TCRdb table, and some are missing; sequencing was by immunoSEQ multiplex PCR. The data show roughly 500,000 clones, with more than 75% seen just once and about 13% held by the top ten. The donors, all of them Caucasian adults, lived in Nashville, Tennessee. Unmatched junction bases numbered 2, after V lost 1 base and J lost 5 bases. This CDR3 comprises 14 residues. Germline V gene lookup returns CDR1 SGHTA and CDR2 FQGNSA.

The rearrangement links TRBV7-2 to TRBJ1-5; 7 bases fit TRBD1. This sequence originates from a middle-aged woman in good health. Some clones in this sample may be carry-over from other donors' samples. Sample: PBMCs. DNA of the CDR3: TGTGCCAGCAGCTTAGGACAGGGCTATCAGCCCCAGCATTTT. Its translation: CASSLGQGYQPQHF.